These T cell receptor beta chains were read from a single sample in a study of Ad26.COV2.S vaccination and SARS-CoV-2 variants. Using immunoSEQ multiplex PCR, the repertoire was profiled, and TCRdb retains in-frame clones only, with some absent. The sample has roughly 380,000 clones; about 90% are singletons. Here the sequenced sample was peripheral blood, taken after recovery from COVID-19. These receptors all come from a human donor who had recovered from COVID-19. The CDR3 runs from the conserved cysteine through the conserved F or W. D genes are given only for firm matches. Rows may omit the clone size; those that give it use once, few, many or a size class.

size: .; J: TRBJ2-3; V: TRBV5-1; D: TRBD2; DNA: TGCGCCAGCAGTCCTAGCGGGGTCTCAGATACGCAGTATTTT; CDR3: CASSPSGVSDTQYF
size: .; J: TRBJ1-2; V: TRBV9; D: .; DNA: TGTGCCAGCAGCGTACCCCACCACTTC; CDR3: CASSVPHHF
size: .; J: TRBJ2-4; V: TRBV3-1/TRBV3-2; D: .; DNA: TGTGCCAGCAGCCAACCTCGAATAGCCAAAAACATTCAGTACTTC; CDR3: CASSQPRIAKNIQYF
size: .; J: TRBJ2-5; V: TRBV14; D: .; DNA: TGTGCCAGCGGGGGGGAGACCCAGTACTTC; CDR3: CASGGETQYF
size: .; J: TRBJ1-2; V: TRBV20-1; D: .; DNA: TGCAGTGCTAGTAGGGACGCGGTTTTAGGCTACACCTTC; CDR3: CSASRDAVLGYTF
size: .; J: TRBJ1-2; V: TRBV15; D: TRBD1; DNA: TGTGCCACCAGCAGAGAAGGGACAGTTGAGGGCTACACCTTC; CDR3: CATSREGTVEGYTF
size: .; J: TRBJ1-1; V: TRBV5-4; D: TRBD1; DNA: TGTGCCAGCAGCTTGGCGGGACAGGGTCACACTGAAGCTTTCTTT; CDR3: CASSLAGQGHTEAFF
size: .; J: TRBJ1-5; V: TRBV11-2; D: .; DNA: TGTGCCAGCAGCCCATCGGGGGGAGGCAATCAGCCCCAGCATTTT; CDR3: CASSPSGGGNQPQHF
size: .; J: TRBJ1-1; V: TRBV10-3; D: .; DNA: TGTGCCATCAACCGCGCGAGGGGGAACACTGAAGCTTTCTTT; CDR3: CAINRARGNTEAFF
size: once; J: TRBJ1-2; V: TRBV6-4; D: TRBD1; DNA: TGTGCCAGCAGGGAAGGACAGGGCTATGGCTACACCTTC; CDR3: CASREGQGYGYTF
size: .; J: TRBJ1-1; V: TRBV10-3; D: .; DNA: TGTGCCATCACCCCGGGCCAAGGAATACCTGAAGCTTTCTTT; CDR3: CAITPGQGIPEAFF
size: once; J: TRBJ1-2; V: TRBV27; D: TRBD1; DNA: TGTGCCAGCAGTTTATCATGGGGACAGCCGATCTATGGCTACACCTTC; CDR3: CASSLSWGQPIYGYTF
size: .; J: TRBJ1-1; V: TRBV25-1; D: TRBD1; DNA: TGTGCCAGCGCGACAGGGGGGAACACTGAAGCTTTCTTT; CDR3: CASATGGNTEAFF
size: .; J: TRBJ2-7; V: TRBV6-5; D: .; DNA: TGTGCCAGCAGGTACGGGACTGCGGCCTCCTACGAGCAGTACTTC; CDR3: CASRYGTAASYEQYF
size: few; J: TRBJ1-5; V: TRBV30; D: TRBD1; DNA: TGTGCCTGGACTAAGGGACAGGTAGTTCCCCCTAGTTATAATCAGCCCCAGCATTTT; CDR3: CAWTKGQVVPPSYNQPQHF
size: .; J: TRBJ2-4; V: TRBV10-3; D: .; DNA: TGTGCCATCAGTGACCTCGCGACAGGCGTAGCCAAAAACATTCAGTACTTC; CDR3: CAISDLATGVAKNIQYF
size: .; J: TRBJ2-7; V: TRBV10-3; D: .; DNA: TGTGCCATCAGTGTGGGCAGAACCTACGAGCAGTACTTC; CDR3: CAISVGRTYEQYF
size: .; J: TRBJ2-1; V: TRBV7-2; D: TRBD2; DNA: TGTGCCAGCAGCTTAGGCGGGACTATAATCAATGAGCAGTTCTTC; CDR3: CASSLGGTIINEQFF
size: .; J: TRBJ1-1; V: TRBV4-1; D: .; DNA: TGCGCCAGCAGCCTACTGGGGACAAAGAACACTGAAGCTTTCTTT; CDR3: CASSLLGTKNTEAFF
size: .; J: TRBJ1-6; V: TRBV7-8; D: .; DNA: TGTGCCAGCAGCTTCTCTCAGGTGACCTCCTATAATTCACCCCTCCACTTT; CDR3: CASSFSQVTSYNSPLHF
size: .; J: TRBJ1-2; V: TRBV6-5; D: .; DNA: TGTGCCAGCAGGACCCGGGCCATCATCTATGGCTACACCTTC; CDR3: CASRTRAIIYGYTF
size: .; J: TRBJ2-4; V: TRBV5-1; D: .; DNA: TGCGCCAGCAGCTTGGTAGGCGATAACATTCAGTACTTC; CDR3: CASSLVGDNIQYF
size: .; J: TRBJ2-3; V: TRBV3-1/TRBV3-2; D: TRBD2; DNA: TGTGCCAGCAGCACTAAACTAGCGGGGGTCACAGATACGCAGTATTTT; CDR3: CASSTKLAGVTDTQYF
size: .; J: TRBJ2-1; V: TRBV29-1; D: .; DNA: TGCAGCGTTGTGGCATCCTTCAATGAGCAGTTCTTC; CDR3: CSVVASFNEQFF
size: .; J: TRBJ1-6; V: TRBV27; D: TRBD1; DNA: TGTGCCAGCAGGGACAGGGATTCACCCCTCCACTTT; CDR3: CASRDRDSPLHF
size: .; J: TRBJ2-5; V: TRBV7-8; D: .; DNA: TGTGCCAGCAAGAAAAGACCCGTGGGGATCTACCAAGAGACCCAGTACTTC; CDR3: CASKKRPVGIYQETQYF
size: .; J: TRBJ2-7; V: TRBV27; D: TRBD1; DNA: TGTGCCAGCAGTAAATCGACAGGGAGCGAGCAGTACTTC; CDR3: CASSKSTGSEQYF
size: .; J: TRBJ2-2; V: TRBV28; D: .; DNA: TGTGCCAGCATTGAGAACACCGGGGAGCTGTTTTTT; CDR3: CASIENTGELFF
size: .; J: TRBJ2-3; V: TRBV2; D: TRBD2; DNA: TGTGCCAGCAGTAGCGGGGGGGGGTCAGATACGCAGTATTTT; CDR3: CASSSGGGSDTQYF
size: .; J: TRBJ1-2; V: TRBV7-2; D: .; DNA: TGTGCCAGCAGCTTAGCGCGGGTCTATGGCTACACCTTC; CDR3: CASSLARVYGYTF
size: .; J: TRBJ1-1; V: TRBV19; D: TRBD1; DNA: TGTGCCAGTAGTGCACAGGGGGCGGGGAACACTGAAGCTTTCTTT; CDR3: CASSAQGAGNTEAFF
size: .; J: TRBJ1-2; V: TRBV2; D: TRBD1; DNA: TGTGCCAGCAGTGTCGAACAGGGGGCGGATGGCTACACCTTC; CDR3: CASSVEQGADGYTF
size: .; J: TRBJ2-3; V: TRBV6-6; D: TRBD2; DNA: TGTGCCAGCTCTCCCGGCGGGGGGAGCACAGATACGCAGTATTTT; CDR3: CASSPGGGSTDTQYF
size: .; J: TRBJ1-1; V: TRBV7-8; D: .; DNA: TGTGCCAGCAGCTTAGCGCTGGCAGGGGTTGGCGCTGAAGCTTTCTTT; CDR3: CASSLALAGVGAEAFF
size: .; J: TRBJ1-3; V: TRBV6-6; D: TRBD1; DNA: TGTGCCAGCAGTTACTCACAACAGGGGGCTGGAAACACCATATATTTT; CDR3: CASSYSQQGAGNTIYF
size: .; J: TRBJ2-1; V: TRBV27; D: .; DNA: TGTGCCAGCAGTTTAGGGGCTAATGAGCAGTTCTTC; CDR3: CASSLGANEQFF
size: .; J: TRBJ2-2; V: TRBV25-1; D: .; DNA: TGTGCCATCCCGTCTGGGAAAGCACACCGGGGAGCTGTTTTT; CDR3: CAIPSGKAHRGAVF
size: .; J: TRBJ1-3; V: TRBV5-8; D: TRBD1; DNA: TGTGCCAGCAGCTCACAGGGGGCCTCTGGAAACACCATATATTTT; CDR3: CASSSQGASGNTIYF
size: .; J: TRBJ1-2; V: TRBV25-1; D: TRBD1; DNA: TGTGCCAGTCGGGGAGCGACAGGGGAGTTTGCCTATGGCTACACCTTC; CDR3: CASRGATGEFAYGYTF
size: .; J: TRBJ2-4; V: TRBV13; D: .; DNA: TGTGCCAGCAGCTTAAAGGCGAGGGGAAACATTCAGTACTTC; CDR3: CASSLKARGNIQYF
size: .; J: TRBJ1-2; V: TRBV19; D: TRBD1; DNA: TGTGCCAGTAGTAAACAGGGGGACTATGGCTACACCTTC; CDR3: CASSKQGDYGYTF
size: once; J: TRBJ2-7; V: TRBV6-2/TRBV6-3; D: TRBD2; DNA: TGTGCCAGCAGCCCGCCCCTAGCGGGGGGGCCGAGAGAGCAGTACTTC; CDR3: CASSPPLAGGPREQYF